Described below is a single T cell receptor beta chain sequence and its context. Its matching antigen is unknown. The data derive from a study of response to subunit inactivated influenza vaccine. General observations from the study: The authors suggested that few new T cells are recruited per seasonal influenza vaccination.

MiXCR was run by TCRdb on the RT-PCR reads, yielding one entry per CDR3 protein. This sample has 450,000 to 600,000 distinct CDR3 sequences, with around 8% found just once. The specimen was PBMCs from blood, collected approximately 25 months after vaccination. The clonotype originates from a man aged 50-75 years who received an inactivated influenza vaccine.

The CDR3 DNA follows: TGTGCCAGCAGCCTCAGTCCCAGGTGGGGCTACACCTTC. It translates to CASSLSPRWGYTF. The chain employs TRBV28 and TRBJ1-2; D gene uncertain. V lost 6 bases and J lost 8, with 16 bases in between. Germline CDR1 and CDR2: MDHEN and SYDVKM. The CDR3 covers 13 residues.